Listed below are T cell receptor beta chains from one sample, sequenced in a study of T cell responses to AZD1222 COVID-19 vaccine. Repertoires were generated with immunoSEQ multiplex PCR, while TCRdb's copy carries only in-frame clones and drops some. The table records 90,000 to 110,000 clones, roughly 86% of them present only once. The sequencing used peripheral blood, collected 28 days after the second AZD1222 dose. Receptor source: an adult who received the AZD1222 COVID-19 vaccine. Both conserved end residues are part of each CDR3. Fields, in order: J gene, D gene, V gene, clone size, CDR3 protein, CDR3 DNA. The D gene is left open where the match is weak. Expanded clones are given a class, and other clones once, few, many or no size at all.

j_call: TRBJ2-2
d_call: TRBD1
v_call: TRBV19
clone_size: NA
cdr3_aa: CASRPPGQGPTGELFF
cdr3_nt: TGTGCCAGTAGACCCCCCGGACAGGGGCCCACCGGGGAGCTGTTTTTT

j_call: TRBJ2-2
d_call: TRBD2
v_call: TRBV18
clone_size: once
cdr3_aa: CASSPVPAGGANTGELFF
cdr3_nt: TGTGCCAGCTCACCAGTTCCAGCGGGGGGGGCGAACACCGGGGAGCTGTTTTTT

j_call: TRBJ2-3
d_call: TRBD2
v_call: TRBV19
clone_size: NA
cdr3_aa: CASIKGTSLTDTQYF
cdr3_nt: TGTGCCAGTATAAAAGGGACTAGCCTCACAGATACGCAGTATTTT

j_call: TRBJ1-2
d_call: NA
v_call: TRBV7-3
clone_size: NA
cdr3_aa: CASSPLQGSGYTF
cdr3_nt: TGTGCCAGCAGCCCCCTACAGGGCTCAGGCTACACCTTC

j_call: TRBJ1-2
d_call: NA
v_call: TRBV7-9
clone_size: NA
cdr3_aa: CASSITGSHGYTF
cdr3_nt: TGTGCCAGCAGCATAACAGGGTCCCATGGCTACACCTTC

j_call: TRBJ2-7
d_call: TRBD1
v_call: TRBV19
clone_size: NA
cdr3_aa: CASGDRVSEQYF
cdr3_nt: TGTGCCAGCGGGGACAGGGTCAGCGAGCAGTACTTC

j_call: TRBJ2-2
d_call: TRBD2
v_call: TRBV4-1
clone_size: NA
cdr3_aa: CASSRQTSGRGDTGELFF
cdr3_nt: TGCGCCAGCAGCCGCCAGACTAGCGGGAGAGGGGACACCGGGGAGCTGTTTTTT

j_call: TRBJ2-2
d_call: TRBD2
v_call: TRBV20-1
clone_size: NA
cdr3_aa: CSASLSGRATGELFF
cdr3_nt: TGCAGTGCTAGTTTGTCCGGGAGGGCCACCGGGGAGCTGTTTTTT

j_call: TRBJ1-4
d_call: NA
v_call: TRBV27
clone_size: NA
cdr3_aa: CASSPHPARLEKLFF
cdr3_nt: TGTGCCAGCAGTCCCCACCCGGCGAGGCTTGAAAAACTGTTTTTT

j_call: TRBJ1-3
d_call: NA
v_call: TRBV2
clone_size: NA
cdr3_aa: CATGPGPIGNTIYF
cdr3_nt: TGTGCCACGGGGCCGGGACCTATTGGAAACACCATATATTTT

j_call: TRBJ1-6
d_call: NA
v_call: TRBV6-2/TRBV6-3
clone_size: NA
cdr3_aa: CVSSLGPRRGQSSYNSPLHF
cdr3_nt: TGTGTCAGCAGTCTCGGCCCTCGGCGAGGACAGAGCTCCTATAATTCACCCCTCCACTTT

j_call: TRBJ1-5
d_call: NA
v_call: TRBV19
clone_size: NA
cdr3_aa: CASRTGLSSTSQPQHF
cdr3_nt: TGTGCCAGTAGGACAGGATTGTCCTCGACAAGTCAGCCCCAGCATTTT

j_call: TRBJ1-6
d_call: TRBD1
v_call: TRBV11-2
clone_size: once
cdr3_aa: CASSSRGGSSYNSPLHF
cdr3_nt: TGTGCCAGCAGCTCCAGGGGGGGGAGCTCCTATAATTCACCCCTCCACTTT

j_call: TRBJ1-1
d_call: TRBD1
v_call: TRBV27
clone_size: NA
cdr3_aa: CASIQGVEAFF
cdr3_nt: TGTGCCAGCATTCAGGGGGTCGAAGCTTTCTTT

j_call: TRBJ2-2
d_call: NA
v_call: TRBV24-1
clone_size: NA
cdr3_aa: CATSAMGVGTGELFF
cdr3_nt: TGTGCCACCAGTGCCATGGGGGTGGGAACCGGGGAGCTGTTTTTT

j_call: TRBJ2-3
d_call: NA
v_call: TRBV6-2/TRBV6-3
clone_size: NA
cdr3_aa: CASSSSLWDTQYF
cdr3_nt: TGTGCCAGCAGTTCCTCCCTCTGGGATACGCAGTATTTT

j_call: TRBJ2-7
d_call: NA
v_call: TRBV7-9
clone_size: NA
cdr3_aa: CASSLIGGTSSYEQYF
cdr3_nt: TGTGCCAGCAGCTTAATCGGAGGCACGAGCTCCTACGAGCAGTACTTC

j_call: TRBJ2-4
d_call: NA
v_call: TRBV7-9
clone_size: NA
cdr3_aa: CASSLFSSRGNIQYF
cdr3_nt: TGTGCCAGCAGCTTATTTTCGTCTCGGGGGAACATTCAGTACTTC

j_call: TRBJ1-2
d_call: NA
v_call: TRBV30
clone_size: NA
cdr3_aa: CARTAGAWTYGYTF
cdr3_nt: TGTGCCCGCACCGCCGGGGCTTGGACCTATGGCTACACCTTC

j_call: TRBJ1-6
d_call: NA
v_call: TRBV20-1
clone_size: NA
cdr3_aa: CSAREGSPLHF
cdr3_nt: TGCAGTGCTAGAGAGGGTTCACCCCTCCACTTT

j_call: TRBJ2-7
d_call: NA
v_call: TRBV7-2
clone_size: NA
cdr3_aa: CASSLEVGSQEISYEQYF
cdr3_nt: TGTGCCAGCAGCTTAGAAGTGGGGAGTCAGGAGATCTCCTACGAGCAGTACTTC

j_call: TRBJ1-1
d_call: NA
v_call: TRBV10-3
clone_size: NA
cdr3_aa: CATTGGGTEAFF
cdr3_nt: TGTGCCACAACCGGCGGCGGGACTGAAGCTTTCTTT

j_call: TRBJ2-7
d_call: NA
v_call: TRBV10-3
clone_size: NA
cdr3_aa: CAISVPGEDPYEQYF
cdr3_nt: TGTGCCATCAGTGTGCCTGGGGAGGATCCCTACGAGCAGTACTTC

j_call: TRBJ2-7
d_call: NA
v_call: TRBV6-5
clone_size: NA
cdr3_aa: CASSPLPGATYEQYF
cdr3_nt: TGTGCCAGCAGTCCGCTTCCGGGAGCTACCTACGAGCAGTACTTC